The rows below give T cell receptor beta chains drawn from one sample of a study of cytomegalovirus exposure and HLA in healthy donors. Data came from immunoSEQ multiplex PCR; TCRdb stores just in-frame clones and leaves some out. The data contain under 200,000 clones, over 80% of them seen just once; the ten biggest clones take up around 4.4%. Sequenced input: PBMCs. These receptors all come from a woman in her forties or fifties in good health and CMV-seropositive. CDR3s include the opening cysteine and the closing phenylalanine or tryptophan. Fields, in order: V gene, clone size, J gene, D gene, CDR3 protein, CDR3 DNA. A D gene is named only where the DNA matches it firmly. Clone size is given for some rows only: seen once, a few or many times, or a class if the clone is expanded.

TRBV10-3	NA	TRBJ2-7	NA	CATKTYRVNYEQYF	TGTGCCACAAAGACATACAGGGTGAACTACGAGCAGTACTTC
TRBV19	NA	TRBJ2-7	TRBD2	CASSGLAGGGYEQYF	TGTGCCAGTAGTGGACTAGCGGGAGGGGGCTACGAGCAGTACTTC
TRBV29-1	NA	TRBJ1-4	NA	CSVKTAPLNEKLFF	TGCAGCGTTAAGACAGCCCCCCTTAATGAAAAACTGTTTTTT
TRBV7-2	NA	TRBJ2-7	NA	CASSLPVSYEQYF	TGTGCCAGCAGCTTACCGGTCTCCTACGAGCAGTACTTC
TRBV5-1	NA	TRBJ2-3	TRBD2	CASSLTLSSGVTDTQYF	TGCGCCAGCAGCTTGACGTTGTCTAGCGGAGTCACAGATACGCAGTATTTT
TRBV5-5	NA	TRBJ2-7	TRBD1	CASSSRDRDYEQYF	TGTGCCAGCAGCTCCCGGGACAGGGATTACGAGCAGTACTTC
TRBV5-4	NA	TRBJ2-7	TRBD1	CASSPTGGGEQYF	TGTGCCAGCAGCCCTACAGGGGGTGGCGAGCAGTACTTC
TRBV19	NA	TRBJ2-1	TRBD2	CATIAGGGSYNEQFF	TGTGCCACCATCGCGGGGGGGGGTTCCTACAATGAGCAGTTCTTC
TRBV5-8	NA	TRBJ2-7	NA	CASSFNYEQYF	TGTGCCAGCAGCTTTAACTACGAGCAGTACTTC
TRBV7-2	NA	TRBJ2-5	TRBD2	CASSYAAGEGETQYF	TGTGCCAGCAGCTACGCAGCGGGAGAGGGAGAGACCCAGTACTTC
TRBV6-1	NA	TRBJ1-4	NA	CASIVGQLGEKLFF	TGTGCCAGCATCGTAGGACAGCTCGGTGAAAAACTGTTTTTT
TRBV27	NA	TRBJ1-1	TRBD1	CASSLTGGIPEAFF	TGTGCCAGCAGTCTAACAGGGGGGATTCCTGAAGCTTTCTTT
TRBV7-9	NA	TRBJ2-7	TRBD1	CASSSQGARQYF	TGTGCCAGCAGCTCACAGGGGGCGCGGCAGTACTTC
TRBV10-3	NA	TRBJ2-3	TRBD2	CAISGTRGTDTQYF	TGTGCCATCAGTGGGACTAGGGGCACAGATACGCAGTATTTT
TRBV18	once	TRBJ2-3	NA	CASSPPRGQRTQYF	TGTGCCAGCTCACCACCTCGAGGCCAGCGGACGCAGTATTTT
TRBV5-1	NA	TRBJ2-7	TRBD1	CASSPQPRGFNYEQYF	TGCGCCAGCAGCCCGCAACCCAGGGGGTTTAACTACGAGCAGTACTTC
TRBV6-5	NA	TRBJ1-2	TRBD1	CASRPGQRYGYTF	TGTGCCAGCAGACCGGGACAGAGATATGGCTACACCTTC
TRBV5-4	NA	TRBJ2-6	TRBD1	CASSLGQGSGANVLTF	TGTGCCAGCAGCTTGGGACAGGGCTCTGGGGCCAACGTCCTGACTTTC
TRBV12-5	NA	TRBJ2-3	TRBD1	CASGLGQQTDTQYF	TGTGCTAGTGGGCTGGGACAGCAAACAGATACGCAGTATTTT
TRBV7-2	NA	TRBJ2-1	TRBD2	CASSQTSGGLIEQFF	TGTGCCAGCAGCCAGACTAGCGGGGGGCTTATTGAGCAGTTCTTC
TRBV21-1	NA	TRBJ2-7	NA	CASSILDRSSYEQYF	TGTGCCAGCAGTATTCTGGACAGGAGCTCCTACGAGCAGTACTTC
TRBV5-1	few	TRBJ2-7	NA	CASSLDNSYEQYF	TGCGCCAGCAGCTTGGACAACTCCTACGAGCAGTACTTC
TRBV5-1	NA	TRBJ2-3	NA	CASSYGQDTQYF	TGCGCCAGCAGCTATGGTCAGGATACGCAGTATTTT
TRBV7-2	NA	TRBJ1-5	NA	CASSLVISGAQHF	TGTGCCAGCAGCTTAGTTATTAGTGGAGCCCAGCATTTT